The sequence of this TCR beta chain was determined in a study of glioma-infiltrating T cells after dendritic cell vaccination. Libraries were prepared by immunoSEQ multiplex PCR; TCRdb keeps only in-frame clonotypes and omits some of them. The sample holds roughly 100,000 clones, roughly 76% seen once. Only one count was recorded for this clone. The CDR3 is made up of 16 amino acids. Per germline, CDR1 SGHRS and CDR2 YFSETQ. Trimming took 4 bases from V and 2 from J; bases not matched to a gene: 7. Specimen: blood, collected before dendritic cell vaccination. This TCR came from a human donor with glioblastoma. The chain uses TRBV5-1 and TRBJ1-5, with TRBD1 matching over 9 bases. In DNA, the CDR3 is TGCGCCAGCAGCCGACAGGGGGGCGGGGGCAATCAGCCCCAGCATTTT. This encodes CASSRQGGGGNQPQHF.